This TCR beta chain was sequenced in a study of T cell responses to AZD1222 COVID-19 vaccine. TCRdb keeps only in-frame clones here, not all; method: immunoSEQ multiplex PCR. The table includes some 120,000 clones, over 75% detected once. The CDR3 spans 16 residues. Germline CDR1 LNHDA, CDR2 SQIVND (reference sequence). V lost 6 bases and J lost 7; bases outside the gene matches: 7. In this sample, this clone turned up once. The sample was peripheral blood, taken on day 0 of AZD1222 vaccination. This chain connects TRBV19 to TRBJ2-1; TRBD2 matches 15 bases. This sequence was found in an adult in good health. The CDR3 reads CASSQGLAGGRNEQFF. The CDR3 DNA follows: TGTGCCAGTAGCCAAGGACTAGCGGGAGGGAGGAATGAGCAGTTCTTC.